Below are 32 T cell receptor beta chains sequenced from a single sample in a study of T cells after yellow fever vaccination. Via MiXCR, TCRdb re-called the 5' RACE reads, giving one row per CDR3 protein. The sample shows roughly 500,000 distinct CDR3 sequences, 15% to 20% of them seen only once. The source was PBMCs, collected 15 days after the yellow fever booster vaccination. These receptors originate from a man aged 30 to 39 who received the YFV17D yellow fever vaccine.

The rearrangement links TRBV11-1 to TRBJ2-3, with D possibly matching TRBD1 (5 bases). With 4 bases removed from V and 2 bases from J, the gap between germline ends came to 22 bases. Germline V gives CDR1 SGHAT, CDR2 FQDESV (reference sequence). The CDR3 loop spans 18 amino acids. CDR3 loop: CASSSRADGGGATDTQYF. CDR3 DNA: TGTGCCAGCAGCTCCAGGGCGGACGGCGGTGGGGCCACAGATACGCAGTATTTT.

This clonotype was seen a handful of times. The chain employs TRBV11-2 and TRBJ2-1, with 10 bases that match TRBD2. The length of the CDR3 is 17 residues. V gave up 3 bases and J gave up 8 bases; unmatched junction bases: 13. CDR1 is SGHAT, CDR2 FQNNGV, per germline. The chain's CDR3 is CASSLDLAGDARYEQFF. The CDR3 region has the DNA TGTGCCAGCAGCTTGGACCTAGCGGGAGACGCTCGTTATGAGCAGTTCTTC.

V is TRBV3-1 and J is TRBJ1-1; D is uncertain. V dropped 0 bases and J dropped 11 bases, with 10 bases sitting between them. Germline CDR1 LGHDT, CDR2 YNNKEL (reference sequence). This CDR3 region has 12 residues. Here the CDR3 reads CASSQESGRAFF. The CDR3 DNA follows: TGTGCCAGCAGCCAAGAGTCAGGACGGGCTTTCTTT.

This chain uses TRBV5-5 with TRBJ2-7; 7 nucleotides match TRBD2. Germline V gene lookup returns CDR1 SGHKS and CDR2 YYEKEE (reference sequence). After removal of 4 bases from V and 2 bases from J, the junction contained 12 bases not matched to a gene. CDR3 size: 16 residues. CDR3 residues: CASSHFLADGTYEQYF. CDR3 sequence (DNA): TGTGCCAGCAGCCACTTTCTAGCGGACGGTACCTACGAGCAGTACTTC.

V usage is TRBV12-3 or TRBV12-4 and J usage is TRBJ2-1; 9 nucleotides line up with TRBD2. The CDR3 is made up of 13 amino acids. Germline trimming cut 6 bases from V and 8 bases from J; bases unmatched to any gene: 5. The CDR3 nucleotides read TGTGCCAGCAGGGGGACTAGCTGGCATGAGCAGTTCTTC. Protein product: CASRGTSWHEQFF.

This chain joins TRBV5-1 and TRBJ1-1, with 12 bases fitting TRBD1. The CDR3 loop spans 17 amino acids. V lost 4 bases, J lost 5 bases, and 12 bases stayed unmatched. CDR1 and CDR2 from the germline V gene are SGHRS and YFSETQ. The CDR3 loop reads CASSGQGQGASRTEAFF. CDR3 DNA: TGCGCCAGCAGCGGCCAGGGACAGGGGGCGTCGAGGACTGAAGCTTTCTTT.

This chain joins TRBV5-1 and TRBJ2-7; D may be TRBD1 (5 bases). CDR1 and CDR2 from the germline V gene are SGHRS and YFSETQ. This CDR3 is built from 16 residues. The V end lost 4 bases, the J end lost 7 bases, and 24 bases lay between the germline ends. The CDR3 loop is CASSEAFLDTNGEQYF. CDR3 nucleotide sequence: TGCGCCAGCAGCGAGGCTTTCTTGGACACCAACGGGGAGCAGTACTTC. Using reference TRBV5-1 and TRBJ2-7 for the parts outside the CDR3, the full variable domain is KAGVTQTPRYLIKTRGQQVTLSCSPISGHRSVSWYQQTPGQGLQFLFEYFSETQRNKGNFPGRFSGRQFSNSRSEMNVSTLELGDSALYLCASSEAFLDTNGEQYFGPGTRLTVT.

This clonotype has a handful of counts. The J gene is TRBJ2-7, the V gene TRBV27; the match to TRBD1 covers 7 bases. V trimming: 5 bases; J trimming: 0 bases; junction bases outside the gene matches: 7. The CDR3 covers 15 residues. Germline assignment: CDR1 MNHEY and CDR2 SMNVEV (reference sequence). CDR3 in amino acids: CASSGGAGGSYEQYF. Here the CDR3 DNA reads TGTGCCAGCAGTGGTGGGGCAGGGGGCTCCTACGAGCAGTACTTC.

The chain carries TRBV20-1 and TRBJ2-3; 9 bases map to TRBD1. Unmatched junction bases numbered 7, after V lost 5 bases and J lost 4 bases. Germline-derived CDR1 and CDR2 are DFQATT and SNEGSKA (reference sequence). The CDR3 runs 14 residues. This CDR3 is CSAAGDRVSDTQYF. For the CDR3, the DNA is TGCAGTGCTGCAGGGGACAGGGTCTCAGATACGCAGTATTTT.

The V call is TRBV20-1, the J call TRBJ2-5; TRBD1 aligns across 9 bases. V was clipped by 6 bases and J by 2 bases; unmatched bases: 10. Germline V gene lookup returns CDR1 DFQATT and CDR2 SNEGSKA (reference sequence). The CDR3 has 15 residues. CDR3 DNA sequence: TGCAGTGCCGATCGCCGGGACAGGGAACAAGAGACCCAGTACTTC. This sequence encodes CSADRRDREQETQYF.

This clonotype was counted only a few times. This chain links TRBV29-1 with TRBJ2-6; no firm D call. This CDR3 has 13 amino acids. V lost 7 bases and J 0 bases, leaving 7 bases between the germline ends. In germline, CDR1 is SQVTM, CDR2 ANQGSEA. The CDR3 sequence: CSAISSGANVLTF. CDR3 nucleotides: TGCAGCGCGATTTCCTCTGGGGCCAACGTCCTGACTTTC.

This clonotype has a handful of counts. J is TRBJ1-1 and V is TRBV11-2, with TRBD1 as a possible D gene (6 bases). Per the germline V gene, CDR1 is SGHAT and CDR2 is FQNNGV. With 4 bases removed from V and 4 bases from J, the gap between germline ends came to 13 bases. This CDR3 region has 14 residues. The CDR3 DNA reads TGTGCCAGCAGCTGGGGGGGGCGGGTCACTGAAGCTTTCTTT. Translation: CASSWGGRVTEAFF.

This clonotype was seen a handful of times. Relative to the germline gene, one junction end is altered; a read error may explain this. The V call is TRBV10-2, the J call TRBJ2-7; D not resolved. CDR1 is WSHSY and CDR2 is SAAADI in the germline V gene. This CDR3 spans 11 amino acids. As DNA, the CDR3 is TGCGCCAGCAGTGAGGGGTACGGGCAGTACTTC. It codes for CASSEGYGQYF.

The rearrangement joins TRBV5-1 to TRBJ2-1, with 7 bases lining up with TRBD1. The germline CDR1 and CDR2 sequences are SGHRS and YFSETQ. V shed 4 bases, J shed 7 bases, and the junction held 8 bases outside the gene matches. The CDR3 sequence is 14 residues long. CDR3 nucleotides: TGCGCCAGCAGCCTTCAGGGGGTCGGAAATGAGCAGTTCTTC. Amino acids: CASSLQGVGNEQFF.

The chain employs TRBV12-3 or TRBV12-4 and TRBJ2-1, with TRBD2 as a possible D gene (7 bases). The germline V and J ends were trimmed by 6 bases and 9 bases, with 21 bases remaining between them. The CDR3 sequence is 15 residues long. CDR3 sequence reads: CASSLTRGGVGEQFF. The CDR3 nucleotides read TGTGCCAGCAGCTTAACCCGAGGGGGGGTCGGTGAGCAGTTCTTC.

This clonotype has only a few counts. The CDR3 DNA sequence: TGTGCCAGCAGCCGTGACAGGGGGCCCTACTACTTC. Translation gives CASSRDRGPYYF. The rearrangement uses TRBV5-6 and TRBJ2-5; TRBD1 matches 10 bases. CDR1 is SGHDT and CDR2 is YYEEEE in the germline V gene. Trimming at V came to 4 bases and at J to 14 bases, leaving 8 bases not matched to a gene. This CDR3 is built from 12 residues.

The DNA for the CDR3 is TGTGCCAGCAGTTCCGGGGACCAGAGGAGCTACACCTTC. Translated: CASSSGDQRSYTF. V and J are TRBV5-6 and TRBJ1-2, with a possible D match to TRBD1 (5 bases). CDR1 and CDR2 (germline): SGHDT, YYEEEE. V lost 5 bases to trimming and J lost 9 bases, with 17 bases between them. The CDR3 spans 13 residues.

The rearrangement links TRBV12-3 or TRBV12-4 to TRBJ2-1, with D unclear. The CDR3 sequence is 13 residues long. With 1 base removed from V and 12 bases from J, the gap between germline ends came to 13 bases. CDR3: CASSLGWLVGQFF. The CDR3 coding sequence is TGTGCCAGCAGTTTAGGTTGGCTAGTTGGGCAGTTCTTC.

The V and J genes are TRBV5-4 and TRBJ2-1; unclear D gene. Trimming took off 4 bases at V and 0 bases at J, with 14 bases between the two ends. The CDR3 has 16 residues. The germline CDR1 and CDR2 sequences are SGHNT and YYREEE (reference sequence). Here the CDR3 DNA reads TGTGCCAGCAGCCGAGGATCCCACAGCTCCTACAATGAGCAGTTCTTC. As protein: CASSRGSHSSYNEQFF.

This clonotype was observed a handful of times. The V call is TRBV20-1, the J call TRBJ2-5; 7 bases fit TRBD1. The CDR3 contains 13 residues. Germline CDR1 reads DFQATT; CDR2 reads SNEGSKA (reference sequence). V was clipped by 6 bases and J by 3 bases; unmatched bases: 7. DNA of the CDR3: TGCAGTGCCACGCCGGGACAGAAAGAGACCCAGTACTTC. It is translated as CSATPGQKETQYF.

The chain joins TRBV25-1 to TRBJ1-6, with D perhaps matching TRBD1 (5 bases). This CDR3 is 15 amino acids long. Trimming cost V 9 bases and J 10 bases, with 22 bases left between them. Per germline, CDR1 MGHDK and CDR2 SYGVNS. The CDR3 loop reads CARYPGPGDLSPLHF. As DNA, the CDR3 is TGTGCCAGATACCCGGGACCGGGGGATTTGTCACCCCTCCACTTT.

The rearrangement joins TRBV5-6 to TRBJ2-3; D gene ambiguous. V was pared by 4 bases and J by 0 bases, with 9 bases between. The CDR3 runs 14 residues. Germline-derived CDR1 and CDR2 are SGHDT and YYEEEE. Written as DNA, the CDR3 is TGTGCCAGCAGCCCCGACATTAGCACAGATACGCAGTATTTT. Translating it yields CASSPDISTDTQYF.

This clonotype was counted a few times. The chain joins TRBV4-2 to TRBJ2-2, with 11 bases identical to TRBD2. The junction had 7 bases not matched to a gene; V was cut back by 0 bases and J by 7 bases. The CDR3 runs 17 residues. Germline V lookup: CDR1 LGHNA, CDR2 YNFKEQ. CDR3 in DNA: TGTGCCAGCAGCCAAGAAGCACTAGCGGGAGTGGGCGGGGAGCTGTTTTTT. Protein: CASSQEALAGVGGELFF.

In its sample, this clonotype was seen a few times. This chain connects TRBV19 to TRBJ2-1; TRBD1 matches at 12 bases. Per germline, CDR1 LNHDA and CDR2 SQIVND (reference sequence). The CDR3 has 16 amino acids. V lost 0 bases and J lost 5; bases outside the gene matches: 2. CDR3 region: CASSIEGQGAHNEQFF. CDR3 in DNA: TGTGCCAGTAGTATAGAGGGACAGGGGGCGCACAATGAGCAGTTCTTC.

This clonotype has more than one count but fewer than ten. The chain's CDR3 is CASSPSAESATQYF. CDR3 nucleotide sequence: TGTGCCAGCTCACCCTCTGCTGAATCGGCGACCCAGTACTTC. The genes are TRBV18 and TRBJ2-5; D unclear. The V gene's germline CDR1 is KGHSH and CDR2 LQKENI. The CDR3 runs 14 residues. V lost 3 bases to trimming and J lost 7 bases, with 15 bases between them. The whole variable domain, filled in from reference TRBV18 and TRBJ2-5, reads NAGVMQNPRHLVRRRGQEARLRCSPMKGHSHVYWYRQLPEEGLKFMVYLQKENIIDESGMPKERFSAEFPKEGPSILRIQQVVRGDSAAYFCASSPSAESATQYFGPGTRLLVL.

The chain is built from TRBV24-1 and TRBJ2-7; no clear D. The CDR3 covers 12 residues. Germline V lookup: CDR1 KGHDR, CDR2 SFDVKD. Trimming pared 11 bases from V and 2 bases from J, leaving 12 bases between. CDR3 bases: TGTGCCAACCGGGCAGAAACCTACGAGCAGTACTTC. Amino acid sequence: CANRAETYEQYF.

The genes are TRBV9 and TRBJ2-1, with D tentatively TRBD2 (6 bases). This CDR3 is built from 15 residues. The germline gives CDR1 SGDLS, CDR2 YYNGEE. Trimming pared 4 bases from V and 4 bases from J, leaving 15 bases between. CDR3 sequence: CASSPGGQVYNEQFF. CDR3 coding DNA: TGTGCCAGCAGCCCAGGAGGGCAGGTGTACAATGAGCAGTTCTTC.

The table lists this clonotype with many counts. An end of the junction does not agree with germline; a read error may underlie this. The chain has TRBV5-1 and TRBJ2-1; the D gene is possibly TRBD2 (6 bases). CDR1 SGHRS and CDR2 YFSETQ come from the germline V gene. This CDR3 spans 13 amino acids. The CDR3 sequence is CASSLGGYNEQFF. The CDR3 DNA is TGTGCCAGCAGCTTGGGGGGATACAATGAGCAGTTCTTC.

V gene TRBV27 combines with J gene TRBJ1-2, with unresolved D. Trimming shortened V by 2 bases and J by 2 bases, and 9 bases separated the two germline ends. This CDR3 is 14 amino acids long. Per the germline V gene, CDR1 is MNHEY and CDR2 is SMNVEV (reference sequence). The CDR3 nucleotides are TGTGCCAGCAGTTTAAAAGACACCAACTATGGCTACACCTTC. Encoded protein: CASSLKDTNYGYTF.

The DNA for the CDR3 is TGTGCCAGCAGCGACAGCCGCGCTGGGACTAGCCTGTTCTTC. It codes for CASSDSRAGTSLFF. The chain joins TRBV9 to TRBJ2-1; 9 nucleotides match TRBD2. Germline CDR1 reads SGDLS; CDR2 reads YYNGEE. CDR3 length: 14 amino acids. Trimming cost V 3 bases and J 15 bases; bases outside gene matches: 13.

This clonotype has at least ten counts. The rearrangement joins TRBV5-1 to TRBJ2-1; 9 bases align to TRBD2. The V segment lost 0 bases and the J segment 8 bases; nucleotides outside the gene matches: 9. The germline V gene encodes CDR1 SGHRS and CDR2 YFSETQ. This CDR3 region has 16 residues. CDR3 nucleotide sequence: TGCGCCAGCAGCTTGGGGTTTAGCGGGAGTCTGGATGAGCAGTTCTTC. Translating gives CASSLGFSGSLDEQFF.

This clonotype appeared a few times. The chain uses TRBV4-1 and TRBJ2-1; 8 nucleotides line up with TRBD1. Germline CDR1 and CDR2: MGHRA and YSYEKL. The junction had 20 bases not matched to a gene; V was cut back by 4 bases and J by 12 bases. The CDR3 runs 17 residues. For the CDR3, the DNA is TGCGCCAGCAGCCTCTCTATCCGGGACAGGACTTCAGGAGGGCAGTTCTTC. This sequence encodes CASSLSIRDRTSGGQFF.